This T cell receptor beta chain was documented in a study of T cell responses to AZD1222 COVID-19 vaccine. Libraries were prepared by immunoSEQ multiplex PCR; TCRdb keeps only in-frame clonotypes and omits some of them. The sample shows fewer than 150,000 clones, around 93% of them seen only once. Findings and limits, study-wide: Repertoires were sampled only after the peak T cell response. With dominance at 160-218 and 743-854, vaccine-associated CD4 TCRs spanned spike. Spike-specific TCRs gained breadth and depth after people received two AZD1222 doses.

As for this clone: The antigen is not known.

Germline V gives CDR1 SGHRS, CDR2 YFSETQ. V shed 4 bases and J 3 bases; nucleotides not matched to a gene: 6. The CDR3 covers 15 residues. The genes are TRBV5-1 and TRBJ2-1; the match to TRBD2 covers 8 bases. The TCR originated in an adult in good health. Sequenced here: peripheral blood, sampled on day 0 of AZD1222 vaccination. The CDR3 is CASSLTSDFYNEQFF. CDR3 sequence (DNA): TGCGCCAGCAGCCTGACTAGCGACTTCTACAATGAGCAGTTCTTC.